This T cell receptor (beta chain) derives from a study of CD8 T cells in Susac syndrome. Random hexamers were used to reverse transcribe the RNA input (about 0.5 to 1 ug). A single record per CDR3 protein comes from TCRdb applying MiXCR to the immunoSEQ multiplex PCR reads. The table shows about 100,000 distinct CDR3 sequences, with approximately 92% occurring only once. J was trimmed by 8 bases and V by 2 bases; bases with no gene match: 7. CDR1 and CDR2 (germline): MGHRA, YSYEKL. This CDR3 is built from 15 residues. Sequencing was done on a sample of CD8+ T cells from PBMCs. The source of this sequence is a human donor in good health. The rearrangement uses TRBV4-1 and TRBJ1-4; TRBD1 aligns across 8 bases. The CDR3: CASSQNQGAGEKLFF. CDR3 bases: TGCGCCAGCAGCCAAAACCAGGGGGCAGGCGAAAAACTGTTTTTT.